This record looks at one TCR beta chain sequence and its context. Its target is not known. The germline V gene encodes CDR1 SGDLS and CDR2 YYNGEE. The CDR3 has 15 residues. V was pared by 2 bases and J by 0 bases, with 3 bases of the junction left unmatched. This entry is derived from a study of cytomegalovirus exposure and HLA in healthy donors. Study-level findings and limits: Specificity for CMV antigens was confirmed in vitro for a few of the CMV-associated chains.

PCR used 60 Vbeta primers and 13 Jbeta primers. The table came from immunoSEQ multiplex PCR; TCRdb's copy has only in-frame clones and leaves some out. Here the sample spans approximately 150,000 clones, roughly 78% being singletons. The gene calls are TRBV9 and TRBJ2-7; 9 nucleotides match TRBD2. This receptor was identified in a middle-aged man in good health and CMV-seronegative. Sequenced material: PBMCs. Written as DNA, the CDR3 is TGTGCCAGCAGCGTTCGTAGCGGGAGCTCCTACGAGCAGTACTTC. It is translated as CASSVRSGSSYEQYF.